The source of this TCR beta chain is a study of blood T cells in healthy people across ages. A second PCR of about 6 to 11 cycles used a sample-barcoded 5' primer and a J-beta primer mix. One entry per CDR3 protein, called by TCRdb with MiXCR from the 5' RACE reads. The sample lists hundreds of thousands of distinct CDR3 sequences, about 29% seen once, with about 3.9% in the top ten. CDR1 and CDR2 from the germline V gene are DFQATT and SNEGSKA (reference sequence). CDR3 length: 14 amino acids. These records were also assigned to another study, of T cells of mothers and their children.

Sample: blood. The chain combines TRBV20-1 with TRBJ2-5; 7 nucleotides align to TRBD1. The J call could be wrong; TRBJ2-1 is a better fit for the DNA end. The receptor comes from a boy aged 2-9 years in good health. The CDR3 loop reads CSAKISRGHNEQFF. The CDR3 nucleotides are TGCAGTGCTAAAATCTCGAGGGGGCACAATGAGCAGTTCTTC.